The 23 T cell receptor beta chains presented below share a single source sample, sequenced in a study of blood T cells in healthy people across ages. Sample-barcoded 5' priming and a J-beta primer mix drove a second PCR of roughly 7 to 11 cycles. TCRdb independently ran MiXCR on the 5' RACE reads; one entry per CDR3 protein. The sample has 850,000 to 950,000 distinct CDR3 sequences, about 30% seen once. Sequenced: blood. These receptors all come from an elderly woman in good health.

This clonotype was seen a single time. This chain uses TRBV20-1 with TRBJ2-1; possible D gene TRBD2, 5 bases. Germline CDR1 reads DFQATT; CDR2 reads SNEGSKA (reference sequence). CDR3 length equals 15 residues. V was cut by 5 bases and J by 0 bases, with 14 bases left in between. CDR3 DNA sequence: TGCAGTGCTCCACTCGCGGGCAACTCCTACAATGAGCAGTTCTTC. This gives the protein CSAPLAGNSYNEQFF.

This clonotype occurred many times. The chain's CDR3 is CASSIQGVGTDTQYF. CDR3 nucleotides: TGTGCCAGCAGCATACAGGGTGTAGGCACAGATACGCAGTATTTT. V gene TRBV11-3 combines with J gene TRBJ2-3; the D gene is possibly TRBD1 (6 bases). This CDR3 is 15 amino acids long. V dropped 5 bases and J dropped 1 base, with 13 bases sitting between them. CDR1 is SGHNT, CDR2 YENEEA, per germline.

This clonotype was observed many times. The CDR3, as DNA: TGTGCCAGCATCTCCCCCAGGATGGGTTCACCCCTCCACTTT. Residues: CASISPRMGSPLHF. The J gene is TRBJ1-6, the V gene TRBV12-3 or TRBV12-4; D call uncertain. Trimming pared 7 bases from V and 9 bases from J, leaving 16 bases between. This CDR3 contains 14 residues.

With respect to this clonotype: This may be a read error: a much more frequent sequence differs by one nucleotide. The J gene is TRBJ2-5, the V gene TRBV5-1; 9 bases are shared with TRBD2. The CDR3 totals 14 residues. CDR1 is SGHRS and CDR2 is YFSETQ in the germline V gene. The ends lost 0 bases at V and 11 bases at J; junction bases unmatched: 8. The CDR3: CASSLVAGVNEQYF. In DNA form, the CDR3 reads TGCGCCAGCAGCTTGGTAGCGGGGGTGAATGAGCAGTACTTC. Drawing the rest from reference TRBV5-1 and TRBJ2-5, the complete variable domain is KAGVTQTPRYLIKTRGQQVTLSCSPISGHRSVSWYQQTPGQGLQFLFEYFSETQRNKGNFPGRFSGRQFSNSRSEMNVSTLELGDSALYLCASSLVAGVNEQYFGPGTRLLVL.

This clonotype was observed many times. Here the CDR3 reads CASSRSGTLDSPLHF. CDR3 bases: TGCGCCAGCAGCCGATCCGGGACATTGGATTCACCCCTCCACTTT. The chain combines TRBV4-3 with TRBJ1-6, with D tentatively TRBD1 (6 bases). The CDR3 spans 15 residues. Trimming took 4 bases from V and 8 from J, leaving 15 bases between them. Germline CDR1 reads LGHNA; CDR2 reads YSLEER.

For the CDR3, the DNA is TGTGCCAGCAGTCTTAGGAGGGTAGTCTCGAGCTCTGGAAACACCATATATTTT. Its translation: CASSLRRVVSSSGNTIYF. This chain links TRBV11-2 with TRBJ1-3; D uncertain. V lost 6 bases, J lost 0 bases, and 21 bases lay in between. This CDR3 has 18 residues. Germline loops: CDR1 SGHAT, CDR2 FQNNGV.

The table lists this clonotype with many counts. This rearrangement joins TRBV9 to TRBJ2-6, with a possible D match to TRBD1 (5 bases). CDR1 is SGDLS, CDR2 YYNGEE, per germline. The CDR3 has 20 amino acids. V lost 3 bases to trimming and J lost 0 bases, with 22 bases between them. Here the CDR3 DNA reads TGTGCCAGCAGCGCACTCTTAGGGGCAGGCAAACACTCTGGGGCCAACGTCCTGACTTTC. This encodes CASSALLGAGKHSGANVLTF.

This chain joins TRBV28 and TRBJ1-5; D gene ambiguous. V was cut by 5 bases and J by 10 bases, with 15 bases left in between. This CDR3 region has 13 residues. Germline CDR1 and CDR2: MDHEN and SYDVKM. CDR3 residues: CASSQDRVRPQHF. CDR3 DNA: TGTGCCAGCAGTCAGGACCGGGTTCGTCCCCAGCATTTT.

Turning to this clonotype: A much larger clonotype is one base distant, so this may be a read error. This chain connects TRBV5-1 to TRBJ2-6; a weak D match, TRBD2 (7 bases). Germline V lookup: CDR1 SGHRS, CDR2 YFSETQ. This CDR3 region has 18 residues. DNA for the CDR3: TGCGCCAGCACCGAGGGCAGGGGATTTGTGGGAGGGGCCAACGTCCGGACTTTC. Protein: CASTEGRGFVGGANVRTF.

To note about this clonotype: The germline gene is not matched at one end of the junction; a read error may be the cause. V and J are TRBV9 and TRBJ1-1; possibly TRBD1 for D (5 bases). CDR1 is SGDLS and CDR2 is YYNGEE in the germline V gene. This CDR3 is built from 16 residues. CDR3 in DNA: TGTACCAGCAGCGTCAGTACTGTTATTGGGGGGACTGAAGCTTTCTTT. Translating gives CTSSVSTVIGGTEAFF.

J is TRBJ2-7 and V is TRBV10-3; the match to TRBD2 covers 8 bases. The junction had 8 bases not matched to a gene; V was cut back by 6 bases and J by 4 bases. CDR1 ENHRY and CDR2 SYGVKD come from the germline V gene. The CDR3 runs to 14 residues. This chain's CDR3 is CAISLGLGNYEQYF. In nucleotides, the CDR3 is TGTGCCATCAGCCTGGGACTAGGGAATTACGAGCAGTACTTC.

At least ten counts were recorded for this clonotype. This chain's CDR3 is CSARSSGGASTRFTQYF. The DNA of the CDR3 is TGCAGTGCGCGCTCTAGCGGGGGGGCCTCTACCAGGTTTACGCAGTATTTT. The chain recombines TRBV20-1 with TRBJ2-3, with 12 bases fitting TRBD2. The CDR3 has 17 residues. The germline V gene has CDR1 DFQATT and CDR2 SNEGSKA (reference sequence). V gave up 6 bases and J gave up 8 bases; unmatched junction bases: 18.

The chain couples TRBV6-6 to TRBJ1-1; possibly TRBD1 for D (5 bases). The germline CDR1 and CDR2 sequences are MNHNY and SVGAGI (reference sequence). The CDR3 runs to 13 residues. V was shortened by 4 bases and J by 7 bases, with 13 bases between the two germline ends. CDR3 coding DNA: TGTGCCAGCAGTTCCCTTACAGGAATTGAAGCTTTCTTT. It codes for CASSSLTGIEAFF.

This clonotype occurred many times. CDR3 sequence reads: CSARVRQSPYGYTF. The CDR3 DNA is TGCAGTGCTAGAGTTAGGCAGTCGCCCTATGGCTACACCTTC. The rearrangement links TRBV20-1 to TRBJ1-2; D remains unclear. Germline V gene sequence: CDR1 DFQATT, CDR2 SNEGSKA (reference sequence). The CDR3 has 14 amino acids. The V end was cut by 1 base, the J end by 4 bases, with 13 bases between.

The CDR3 bases are TGTGCCAGCAGCCCCTCATTGGGCAATGAGCAGTACTTC. Its protein product is CASSPSLGNEQYF. The rearrangement uses TRBV11-3 and TRBJ2-7; D unresolved. CDR1 and CDR2 from the germline V gene are SGHNT and YENEEA. This CDR3 spans 13 amino acids. Trimming pared 5 bases from V and 7 bases from J, leaving 15 bases between.

This clonotype was detected ten times or more. V is TRBV28 and J is TRBJ2-7, with 12 bases aligning to TRBD1. Trimming cost V 6 bases and J 6 bases; bases outside gene matches: 6. Germline CDR1 is MDHEN and CDR2 is SYDVKM. The CDR3 runs 14 residues. The DNA for the CDR3 is TGTGCCAGCAGACCGGGACAGGGGGCTTCCGAGCAGTACTTC. Translation gives CASRPGQGASEQYF.

This clonotype came up many times. The chain joins TRBV29-1 to TRBJ2-5; 7 bases line up with TRBD1. The V gene end was trimmed by 7 bases and the J gene end by 4 bases; junction bases not matched to a gene: 6. This CDR3 is built from 12 residues. Germline V lookup: CDR1 SQVTM, CDR2 ANQGSEA. CDR3 in DNA: TGCAGCGGGGGGACAGTTGGAGAGACCCAGTACTTC. Protein: CSGGTVGETQYF.

This clonotype was counted ten times or more. V gene TRBV6-2 or TRBV6-3 combines with J gene TRBJ2-1; perhaps D is TRBD1 or TRBD2 (5 bases each). The CDR3 consists of 16 residues. Between the trimmed V and J ends, which lost 8 bases and 1 base, there was a span of 18 bases. Germline CDR1 is MNHEY and CDR2 is SVGEGT. CDR3 region: CASSREGMGSYNEQFF. The CDR3 nucleotides read TGTGCCAGCTCAAGAGAGGGGATGGGATCCTACAATGAGCAGTTCTTC.

In its sample, this clonotype was seen many times. The chain uses TRBV28 and TRBJ2-5; maybe TRBD1 (6 bases). The CDR3 covers 12 residues. The V and J ends lost 6 bases and 3 bases respectively, with 8 bases between them. Germline loops: CDR1 MDHEN, CDR2 SYDVKM. In DNA form, the CDR3 reads TGTGCCAGCAGGGCAGGGGAAGAGACCCAGTACTTC. It specifies CASRAGEETQYF. The full variable domain, with the rest looked up from reference TRBV28 and TRBJ2-5, is DVKVTQSSRYLVKRTGEKVFLECVQDMDHENMFWYRQDPGLGLRLIYFSYDVKMKEKGDIPEGYSVSREKKERFSLILESASTNQTSMYLCASRAGEETQYFGPGTRLLVL.

This clonotype was counted at least ten times. The CDR3 bases are TGTGCCAGCAGCACCGGACAGGGTGGTTATGGCTACACCTTC. It is translated as CASSTGQGGYGYTF. This chain connects TRBV7-9 to TRBJ1-2; 8 bases line up with TRBD1. Germline V gene sequence: CDR1 SEHNR, CDR2 FQNEAQ (reference sequence). Germline trimming cut 5 bases from V and 5 bases from J; bases unmatched to any gene: 7. The CDR3 totals 14 residues.

This sequence joins TRBV18 and TRBJ2-3; D is unclear. The CDR3 is 14 amino acids. Germline-derived CDR1 and CDR2 are KGHSH and LQKENI. V lost 6 bases to trimming and J lost 2 bases, with 12 bases between them. The CDR3 DNA follows: TGTGCCAGCTCGCCCGCCGGGCACACAGATACGCAGTATTTT. Its translation is CASSPAGHTDTQYF.

This clonotype has a count of ten or more. This CDR3 is CASSSRGLATDTQYF. CDR3 nucleotide sequence: TGTGCCAGCAGCTCCCGTGGTTTGGCGACAGATACGCAGTATTTT. This chain joins TRBV7-2 and TRBJ2-3; D ambiguous. Germline V gives CDR1 SGHTA, CDR2 FQGNSA. The V end lost 4 bases, the J end lost 3 bases, and 14 bases lay between the germline ends. There are 15 residues in the CDR3. Filled out from reference TRBV7-2 and TRBJ2-3, the complete variable domain reads GAGVSQSPSNKVTEKGKDVELRCDPISGHTALYWYRQSLGQGLEFLIYFQGNSAPDKSGLPSDRFSAERTGGSVSTLTIQRTQQEDSAVYLCASSSRGLATDTQYFGPGTRLTVL.

The gene calls are TRBV6-2 or TRBV6-3 and TRBJ2-1; D call uncertain. Deletions cut 6 bases from V and 10 bases from J, with 10 bases between. This CDR3 region has 11 residues. Looked up from germline, CDR1 is MNHEY and CDR2 is SVGEGT. The DNA of the CDR3 is TGTGCCAGCAGCTCGAGGAGCGAGCAGTTCTTC. This translates into CASSSRSEQFF.